Reported below is one TCR beta chain. Its antigen is not identified. This record belongs to a study of T cell responses to AZD1222 COVID-19 vaccine. Study-level points and caveats: White British ancestry dominated among donors, who included more females, and clonal diversity was possibly underestimated.

Sequenced by immunoSEQ multiplex PCR; TCRdb stores in-frame clones only, minus some. Of 100,000 to 150,000 clones listed, approximately 88% were seen once; the top ten hold less than 30%. This receptor was obtained from an adult in good health. The sample here was peripheral blood, taken on day 0 of AZD1222 vaccination.

As DNA, the CDR3 is TGCGCCAGCAGCTTGTCTGAGGACTACGAGCAGTACTTC. It specifies CASSLSEDYEQYF. The chain links TRBV5-1 to TRBJ2-7, with no clear D. CDR1 SGHRS and CDR2 YFSETQ come from the germline V gene. V was cut by 1 base and J by 3 bases, with 8 bases left in between. This CDR3 contains 13 residues.